The 8 T cell receptor beta chains reported below all come from one sample, sequenced in a study of blood T cell repertoires in COVID-19. Sequenced by immunoSEQ multiplex PCR; TCRdb stores in-frame clones only, minus some. The sample has approximately 200,000 clones; about 81% are singletons. Sequences were obtained from peripheral blood. The receptors stem from a woman aged 80 or over with COVID-19, enrolled during active disease.

This clone was counted a single time. The rearrangement links TRBV4-1 to TRBJ2-3, with 8 bases fitting TRBD2. The CDR3 length is 16 residues. The germline gives CDR1 MGHRA, CDR2 YSYEKL. Unmatched junction bases numbered 5, after V lost 1 base and J lost 2 bases. The CDR3: CASSQVASGYTDTQYF. The DNA for the CDR3 is TGCGCCAGCAGCCAAGTTGCTAGCGGGTACACAGATACGCAGTATTTT.

The chain uses TRBV7-8 and TRBJ2-7, with 7 bases aligning to TRBD2. Germline trimming cut 1 base from V and 6 bases from J; bases unmatched to any gene: 9. The CDR3 covers 15 residues. In germline, CDR1 is SGHVS, CDR2 FQNEAQ. The CDR3 bases are TGTGCCAGCAGCTTAGTGGCGGGGGAAGGGGTCGAGCAGTACTTC. Translating it yields CASSLVAGEGVEQYF.

V and J are TRBV19 and TRBJ1-1; TRBD1 aligns across 7 bases. The CDR3 sequence is 14 residues long. J was trimmed by 5 bases and V by 4 bases; bases with no gene match: 7. Germline lookup yields CDR1 LNHDA and CDR2 SQIVND (reference sequence). CDR3 DNA: TGTGCCAGTAGTAGCCTTACAGGGGAAACTGAAGCTTTCTTT. Translating gives CASSSLTGETEAFF.

This clone came up a few times. The chain couples TRBV28 to TRBJ2-2; D not resolved. Looked up from germline, CDR1 is MDHEN and CDR2 is SYDVKM. Trimming cost V 8 bases and J 2 bases, with 9 bases left between them. The CDR3 has 13 residues. CDR3 in amino acids: CASLRRNTGELFF. In DNA form, the CDR3 reads TGTGCCAGCCTCCGCAGAAACACCGGGGAGCTGTTTTTT. Together with reference TRBV28 and TRBJ2-2, the CDR3 gives the full variable domain: DVKVTQSSRYLVKRTGEKVFLECVQDMDHENMFWYRQDPGLGLRLIYFSYDVKMKEKGDIPEGYSVSREKKERFSLILESASTNQTSMYLCASLRRNTGELFFGEGSRLTVL.

The rearrangement links TRBV9 to TRBJ1-1; 7 positions agree with TRBD1. The CDR3 contains 15 residues. CDR1 is SGDLS and CDR2 is YYNGEE in the germline V gene. Trimming cost V 0 bases and J 3 bases; bases outside gene matches: 5. As DNA, the CDR3 is TGTGCCAGCAGCGTAGAGGCAGGGGGATACACTGAAGCTTTCTTT. Translating gives CASSVEAGGYTEAFF.

This clone appeared a single time. V usage is TRBV7-2 and J usage is TRBJ1-2; 7 bases fit TRBD1. CDR1 and CDR2 from the germline V gene are SGHTA and FQGNSA. The V segment lost 2 bases and the J segment 5 bases; nucleotides outside the gene matches: 5. The length of the CDR3 is 14 residues. The CDR3 nucleotides read TGTGCCAGCAGCTTATTGCAGGGGGAATATGGCTACACCTTC. It translates to CASSLLQGEYGYTF.

This clone showed up just a few times. The chain carries TRBV27 and TRBJ1-1; 7 bases map to TRBD1. The germline V gene encodes CDR1 MNHEY and CDR2 SMNVEV (reference sequence). This CDR3 spans 12 amino acids. J lost 11 bases, V lost 5 bases, and 8 bases had no gene match. The DNA of the CDR3 is TGTGCCAGCAGTCCCTGGACAGGCCGGGCTTTCTTT. Translating gives CASSPWTGRAFF.

This chain uses TRBV13 with TRBJ2-5; D unresolved. Germline assignment: CDR1 PRHDT and CDR2 FYEKMQ (reference sequence). V dropped 6 bases and J dropped 2 bases, with 10 bases sitting between them. This CDR3 region has 13 residues. The CDR3 here is CASSPQRQETQYF. The CDR3 DNA is TGTGCCAGCAGTCCACAGAGACAAGAGACCCAGTACTTC.